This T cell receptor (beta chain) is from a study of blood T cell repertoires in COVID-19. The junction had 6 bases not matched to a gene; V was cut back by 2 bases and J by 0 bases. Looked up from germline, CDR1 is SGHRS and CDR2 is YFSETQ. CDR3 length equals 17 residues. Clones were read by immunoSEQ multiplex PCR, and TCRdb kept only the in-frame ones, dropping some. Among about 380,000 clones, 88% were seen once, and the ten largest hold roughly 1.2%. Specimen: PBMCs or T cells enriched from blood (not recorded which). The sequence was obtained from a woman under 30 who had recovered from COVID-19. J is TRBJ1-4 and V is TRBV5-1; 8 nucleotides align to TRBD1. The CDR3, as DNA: TGCGCCAGCAGCTTATTGCCACAGGGGGCAACTAATGAAAAACTGTTTTTT. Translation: CASSLLPQGATNEKLFF.